Following are 5 T cell receptor beta chains from one sample sequenced in a study of blood T cell repertoires in COVID-19 (dated by TCRdb to between 2020 and 2021). Library prep was done by the immunoSEQ multiplex PCR assay. TCRdb provides this immuneACCESS table in a form limited to in-frame rearrangements. Some clones are lacking; in checked studies, under half of them reflect an unresolved V gene, and why the rest are absent is not known. Present in this sample are about 120,000 clones, about 90% of which were seen just once. The top ten constitute roughly 8% of the sample. Sequenced: peripheral blood. Receptors originate from a man aged 65-85 years who had recovered from COVID-19.

The chain employs TRBV9 and TRBJ1-4, with 7 bases fitting TRBD1. There are 16 residues in the CDR3. CDR1 SGDLS and CDR2 YYNGEE come from the germline V gene. J gave up 0 bases and V 3 bases, and 5 bases lay outside the gene matches. The DNA for the CDR3 is TGTGCCAGCAGCGCGGGTACAGGGGCAACTAATGAAAAACTGTTTTTT. Translation gives CASSAGTGATNEKLFF.

The chain combines TRBV2 with TRBJ1-4; 8 bases map to TRBD1. Germline assignment: CDR1 SNHLY and CDR2 FYNNEI. This CDR3 has 15 amino acids. The J segment lost 7 bases and the V segment lost 7 bases, leaving 11 bases of the junction unmatched. The CDR3 DNA is TGTGCCAGCATCTCGGACAGGGTCGGGAGTGAAAAACTGTTTTTT. As protein: CASISDRVGSEKLFF.

This clone was counted only a few times. The genes are TRBV23-1 and TRBJ1-5; D unclear. TRBV23-1 qualifies as an ORF whose function is uncertain. The CDR3 has 14 amino acids. V lost 6 bases and J 1 base, leaving 10 bases between the germline ends. CDR3 sequence (DNA): TGCGCCAGCAGGACCCAGGTGAGCAATCAGCCCCAGCATTTT. Translation: CASRTQVSNQPQHF.

The chain couples TRBV4-2 to TRBJ2-7, with D hard to call. The germline CDR1 and CDR2 sequences are LGHNA and YNFKEQ. The CDR3 covers 12 residues. The V and J ends lost 1 base and 4 bases respectively, with 5 bases between them. The chain's CDR3 is CASSQVGYEQYF. CDR3 coding DNA: TGTGCCAGCAGCCAAGTCGGTTACGAGCAGTACTTC.

The chain has TRBV4-1 and TRBJ2-7; 10 nucleotides agree with TRBD2. CDR1 is MGHRA and CDR2 is YSYEKL in the germline V gene. The junction had 13 bases not matched to a gene; V was cut back by 5 bases and J by 3 bases. The CDR3 covers 17 residues. The CDR3 loop reads CASSMAPLAGVFYEQYF. The CDR3 region has the DNA TGCGCCAGCAGCATGGCCCCCCTAGCGGGAGTCTTCTACGAGCAGTACTTC.